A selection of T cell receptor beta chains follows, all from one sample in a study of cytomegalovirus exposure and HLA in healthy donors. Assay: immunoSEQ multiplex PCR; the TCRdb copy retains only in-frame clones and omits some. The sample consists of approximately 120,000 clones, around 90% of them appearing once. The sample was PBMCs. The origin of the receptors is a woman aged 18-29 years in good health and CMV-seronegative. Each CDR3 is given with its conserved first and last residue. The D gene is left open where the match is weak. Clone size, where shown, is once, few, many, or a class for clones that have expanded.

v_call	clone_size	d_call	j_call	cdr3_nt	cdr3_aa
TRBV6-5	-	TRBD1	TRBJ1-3	TGTGCCAGCAGTTACTCTCGCCGGGACAGGGTAAACACCATATATTTT	CASSYSRRDRVNTIYF
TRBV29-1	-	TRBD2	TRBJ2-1	TGCAGCGTTGACCGGACTAGCGGGGGGGCGTTCTACAATGAGCAGTTCTTC	CSVDRTSGGAFYNEQFF
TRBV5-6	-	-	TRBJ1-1	TGTGCCAGCAGCCACAGAAACACTGAAGCTTTCTTT	CASSHRNTEAFF
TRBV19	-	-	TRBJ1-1	TGTGCCAGTAAGGGCGGGCATGTGGGCACTGAAGCTTTCTTT	CASKGGHVGTEAFF
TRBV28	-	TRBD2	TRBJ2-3	TGTGCCAGCAGTTTCCTAGCGGGAGAGGGGGAAGATACGCAGTATTTT	CASSFLAGEGEDTQYF
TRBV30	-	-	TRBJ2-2	TGTGCCTGGAGTGTTGGCTGGGCGAAGAACACCGGGGAGCTGTTTTTT	CAWSVGWAKNTGELFF
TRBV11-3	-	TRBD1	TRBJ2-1	TGTGCCAGCAGCTTGGAAGGGGGCCTTTACAATGAGCAGTTCTTC	CASSLEGGLYNEQFF
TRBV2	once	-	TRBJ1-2	TGTGCCAGCACAGGACCTAACTCGCGGGGTGGCTACACCTTC	CASTGPNSRGGYTF
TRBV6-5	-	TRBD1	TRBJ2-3	TGTGCCAGCAGTTACGGGGAATACAGGGGGACAGATACGCAGTATTTT	CASSYGEYRGTDTQYF
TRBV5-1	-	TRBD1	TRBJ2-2	TGCGCCAGCAGCTTCAGACAGGGCAGCCCCGGGGAGCTGTTTTTT	CASSFRQGSPGELFF
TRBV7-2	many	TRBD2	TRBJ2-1	TGTGCCAGCAGCTTAGCGGGAGGGCCCAATGAGCAGTTCTTC	CASSLAGGPNEQFF
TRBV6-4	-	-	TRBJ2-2	TGTGCCAGCAGTGAGAGGGCGACCGGGGAGCTGTTTTTT	CASSERATGELFF
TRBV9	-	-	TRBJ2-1	TGTGCCAGCAGCAACGATGGGGGGTCACGGAATGAGCAGTTCTTC	CASSNDGGSRNEQFF
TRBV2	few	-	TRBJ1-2	TGTGCCAGCAGGGACCGGACAGTTGAAAGGGGCTACACCTTC	CASRDRTVERGYTF
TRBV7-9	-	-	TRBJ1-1	TGTGCCAGCAGCGCTGCTCAGGGCAAAAACACTGAAGCTTTCTTT	CASSAAQGKNTEAFF
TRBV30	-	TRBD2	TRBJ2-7	TGTGCCTGGAGTCGGGTGGGACTAGCGGGTTCCTCCTACGAGCAGTACTTC	CAWSRVGLAGSSYEQYF
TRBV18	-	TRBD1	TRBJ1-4	TGTGCCAGCTCACCATCAATGACAGGGGGTGAAAAACTGTTTTTT	CASSPSMTGGEKLFF
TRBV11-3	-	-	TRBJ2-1	TGTGCCAGCAGCCTCGCAGGGGAATACAATGAGCAGTTCTTC	CASSLAGEYNEQFF
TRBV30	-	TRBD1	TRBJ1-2	TGTGCCTGGAACCCGACAGGGGGCGACTATGGCTACACCTTC	CAWNPTGGDYGYTF
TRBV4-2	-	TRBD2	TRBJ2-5	TGTGCCAGCCGCCAGCGGGGTCACGAGACCCAGTACTTC	CASRQRGHETQYF
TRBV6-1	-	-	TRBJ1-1	TGTGCCAGCAGGTACGGGACACAGAATGAAGCTTTCTTT	CASRYGTQNEAFF
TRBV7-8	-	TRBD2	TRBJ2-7	TGTGCCAGCAGTGAGCTAGCGGGGGCCTACGAGCAGTACTTC	CASSELAGAYEQYF
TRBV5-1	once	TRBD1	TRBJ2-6	TGCGCCAGCTCCAACCAACAGGGGGCAGCCAACGTCCTGACTTTC	CASSNQQGAANVLTF
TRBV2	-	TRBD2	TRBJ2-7	TGTGCCAGCAGTGGTGGGACTAGCGGGAGAATCTACGAGCAGTACTTC	CASSGGTSGRIYEQYF
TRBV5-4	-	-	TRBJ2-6	TGTGCCAGCAGCTTATGGGGACAACCTGGGGCCAACGTCCTGACTTTC	CASSLWGQPGANVLTF
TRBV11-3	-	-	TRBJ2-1	TGTGCCAGCAGCCAGAGTGCCAGGGGCAATGAGCAGTTCTTC	CASSQSARGNEQFF
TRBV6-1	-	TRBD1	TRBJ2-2	TGTGCCAGCAGTTCGGACAGGAGCACCGGGGAGCTGTTTTTT	CASSSDRSTGELFF
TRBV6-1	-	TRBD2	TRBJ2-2	TGTGCCAGCAGTGCGGCGGGGGGGTTCACCGGGGAGCTGTTTTTT	CASSAAGGFTGELFF
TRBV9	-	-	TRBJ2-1	TGTGCCAGCAGCCCACGGGGTAGAAGTAGGGATGAGCAGTTCTTC	CASSPRGRSRDEQFF
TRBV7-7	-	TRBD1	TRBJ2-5	TGTGCCAGCAGCTCCGGACAGGGAGCGGAGACCCAGTACTTC	CASSSGQGAETQYF
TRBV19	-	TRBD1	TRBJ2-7	TGTGCCAGTAGCTCGAAGATCCGACCTAACAGGGGGGACCGATCCTACGAGCAGTACTTC	CASSSKIRPNRGDRSYEQYF
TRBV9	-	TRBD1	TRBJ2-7	TGTGCCAGCAGCGTAGGACAGGGAGTTAACAACGAGCAGTACTTC	CASSVGQGVNNEQYF
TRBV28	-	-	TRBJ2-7	TGTGCCAGCAGTTCGCTTTCTAGCGATACCTACGAGCAGTACTTC	CASSSLSSDTYEQYF
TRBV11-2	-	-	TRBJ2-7	TGTGCCAGCAGCTTAGTAACGCGGGCAGTATCCCCTTACTTC	CASSLVTRAVSPYF
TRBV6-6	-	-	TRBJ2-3	TGTGCCAGCAGTCCCGGGGAGCACACAGATACGCAGTATTTT	CASSPGEHTDTQYF
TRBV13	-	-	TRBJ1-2	TGTGCCAGCAGCTTAGGACAGTCCTATGGCTACACCTTC	CASSLGQSYGYTF
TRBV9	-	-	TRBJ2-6	TGTGCCAGCAGCACTTCCAGGGGCGACCTACCAGGGGCCAACGTCCTGACTTTC	CASSTSRGDLPGANVLTF
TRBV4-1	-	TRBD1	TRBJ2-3	TGCGCCAGCAGCCGCCCGGGACAGGGGGGTCCAGATACGCAGTATTTT	CASSRPGQGGPDTQYF